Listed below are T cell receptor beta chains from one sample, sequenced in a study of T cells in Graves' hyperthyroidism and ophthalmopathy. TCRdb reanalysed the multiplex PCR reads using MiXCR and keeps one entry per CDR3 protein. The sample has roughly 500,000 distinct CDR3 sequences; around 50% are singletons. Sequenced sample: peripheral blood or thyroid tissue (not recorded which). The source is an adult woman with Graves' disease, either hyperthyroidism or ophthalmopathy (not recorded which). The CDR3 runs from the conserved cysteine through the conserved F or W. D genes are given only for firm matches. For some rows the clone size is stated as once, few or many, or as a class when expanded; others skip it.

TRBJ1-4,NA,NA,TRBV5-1,TGCGCCAGCAGCTTGGCGCCCGCGACAGGCATATTAGGAAAACTGTTTTTT,CASSLAPATGILGKLFF
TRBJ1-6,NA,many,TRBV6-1,TGTGCCAGCAGTGAAGGAGGAGGGGGTCGATCACCCCTCCACTTT,CASSEGGGGRSPLHF
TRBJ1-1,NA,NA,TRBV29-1,TGCAGCGTTACACCTCCGGGGGCGCCTTCCATGAACACTGAAGCTTTCTTT,CSVTPPGAPSMNTEAFF
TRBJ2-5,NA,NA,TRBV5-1,TGCGCCAGCAGCCCCCAGTTTGGGGCCCAAGAGACCCAGTACTTC,CASSPQFGAQETQYF
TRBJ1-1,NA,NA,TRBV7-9,TGTGCCAGCAGCTTAGCGTCGGACCCTGAAGCTTTCTTT,CASSLASDPEAFF
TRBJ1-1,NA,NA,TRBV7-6,TGTGCCAGCAGCTTAGGGAGGACGGTGAACACTGAAGCTTTCTTT,CASSLGRTVNTEAFF
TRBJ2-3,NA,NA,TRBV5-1,TGCGCCAGCAGCTTGGGGGATGACACAGATACGCAGTATTTT,CASSLGDDTDTQYF
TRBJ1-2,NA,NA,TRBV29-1,TGCAGCGTGCAAGAGGTCTATGGCTACACCTTC,CSVQEVYGYTF
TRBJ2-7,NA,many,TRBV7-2,TGTGCCAGCAGCCCCCATCCATCCCTCTCCTACGAGCAGTACTTC,CASSPHPSLSYEQYF
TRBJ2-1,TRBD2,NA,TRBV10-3,TGTGCCATCAGTGTGGCGGGAGGATTCGATGAGCAGTTCTTC,CAISVAGGFDEQFF
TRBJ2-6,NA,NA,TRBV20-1,TGCAGTGCCACACAGGGGGCCAACGTCCTGACTTTC,CSATQGANVLTF
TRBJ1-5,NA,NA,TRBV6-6,TGTGCCAGCAGAGGGGGGCAGTGGAGCAATCAGCCCCAGCATTTT,CASRGGQWSNQPQHF
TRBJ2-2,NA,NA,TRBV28,TGTGCCAGCAAATACAGGGACACCGGGGAGCTGTTTTTT,CASKYRDTGELFF
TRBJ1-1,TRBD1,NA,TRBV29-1,TGCAGCGTTCTCCCCGAGGGACAGAACATGAACACTGAAGCTTTCTTT,CSVLPEGQNMNTEAFF
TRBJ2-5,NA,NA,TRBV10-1,TGCGCCAGCAGTGTGGGACGGGAGAAAGAGGAGACCCAGTACTTC,CASSVGREKEETQYF
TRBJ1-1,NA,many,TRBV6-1,TGTGCCAGCAGTGAAGTGGGCAACACTGAAGCTTTCTTT,CASSEVGNTEAFF
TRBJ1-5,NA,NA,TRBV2,TGTGCCAGCAGTTCAGGGTTCTCGAAGCCCCAGCATTTT,CASSSGFSKPQHF
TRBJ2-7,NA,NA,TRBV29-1,TGCAGCGTTGAAGGGACCCACTCCTACGAGCAGTACTTC,CSVEGTHSYEQYF
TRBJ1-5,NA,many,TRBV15,TGTGCCACCAGCACGACAGGATGGGGTCAGCCCCAGCATTTT,CATSTTGWGQPQHF
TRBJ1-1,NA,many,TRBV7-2,TGTGCCAGCAGCTTAAGTGTATCCACCGTGTTAACTTTCTTT,CASSLSVSTVLTFF
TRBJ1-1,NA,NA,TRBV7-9,TGTGCCAGCACCTACGGGGGACACCTTGAAGCTTTCTTT,CASTYGGHLEAFF
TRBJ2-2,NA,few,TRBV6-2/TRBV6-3,TGTGCCAGCAGTTACATTGGCGGGGAGCTGTTTTTT,CASSYIGGELFF
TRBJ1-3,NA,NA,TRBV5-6,TGTGCCAGCAGCTTGGTTGCGACTGGAAACACCATATATTTT,CASSLVATGNTIYF
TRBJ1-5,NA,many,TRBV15,TGTGCCACCAGCAAGGAGTGGGGTCAGCCCCAGCATTTT,CATSKEWGQPQHF
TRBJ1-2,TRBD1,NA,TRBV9,TGTGCCAGCAGCCAAGAAACCAGGGGGCACTATGGCTACACCTTC,CASSQETRGHYGYTF
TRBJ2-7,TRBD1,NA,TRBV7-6,TGTGCCAGCAATGAGGGGACAGCCTACGAGCAGTACTTC,CASNEGTAYEQYF